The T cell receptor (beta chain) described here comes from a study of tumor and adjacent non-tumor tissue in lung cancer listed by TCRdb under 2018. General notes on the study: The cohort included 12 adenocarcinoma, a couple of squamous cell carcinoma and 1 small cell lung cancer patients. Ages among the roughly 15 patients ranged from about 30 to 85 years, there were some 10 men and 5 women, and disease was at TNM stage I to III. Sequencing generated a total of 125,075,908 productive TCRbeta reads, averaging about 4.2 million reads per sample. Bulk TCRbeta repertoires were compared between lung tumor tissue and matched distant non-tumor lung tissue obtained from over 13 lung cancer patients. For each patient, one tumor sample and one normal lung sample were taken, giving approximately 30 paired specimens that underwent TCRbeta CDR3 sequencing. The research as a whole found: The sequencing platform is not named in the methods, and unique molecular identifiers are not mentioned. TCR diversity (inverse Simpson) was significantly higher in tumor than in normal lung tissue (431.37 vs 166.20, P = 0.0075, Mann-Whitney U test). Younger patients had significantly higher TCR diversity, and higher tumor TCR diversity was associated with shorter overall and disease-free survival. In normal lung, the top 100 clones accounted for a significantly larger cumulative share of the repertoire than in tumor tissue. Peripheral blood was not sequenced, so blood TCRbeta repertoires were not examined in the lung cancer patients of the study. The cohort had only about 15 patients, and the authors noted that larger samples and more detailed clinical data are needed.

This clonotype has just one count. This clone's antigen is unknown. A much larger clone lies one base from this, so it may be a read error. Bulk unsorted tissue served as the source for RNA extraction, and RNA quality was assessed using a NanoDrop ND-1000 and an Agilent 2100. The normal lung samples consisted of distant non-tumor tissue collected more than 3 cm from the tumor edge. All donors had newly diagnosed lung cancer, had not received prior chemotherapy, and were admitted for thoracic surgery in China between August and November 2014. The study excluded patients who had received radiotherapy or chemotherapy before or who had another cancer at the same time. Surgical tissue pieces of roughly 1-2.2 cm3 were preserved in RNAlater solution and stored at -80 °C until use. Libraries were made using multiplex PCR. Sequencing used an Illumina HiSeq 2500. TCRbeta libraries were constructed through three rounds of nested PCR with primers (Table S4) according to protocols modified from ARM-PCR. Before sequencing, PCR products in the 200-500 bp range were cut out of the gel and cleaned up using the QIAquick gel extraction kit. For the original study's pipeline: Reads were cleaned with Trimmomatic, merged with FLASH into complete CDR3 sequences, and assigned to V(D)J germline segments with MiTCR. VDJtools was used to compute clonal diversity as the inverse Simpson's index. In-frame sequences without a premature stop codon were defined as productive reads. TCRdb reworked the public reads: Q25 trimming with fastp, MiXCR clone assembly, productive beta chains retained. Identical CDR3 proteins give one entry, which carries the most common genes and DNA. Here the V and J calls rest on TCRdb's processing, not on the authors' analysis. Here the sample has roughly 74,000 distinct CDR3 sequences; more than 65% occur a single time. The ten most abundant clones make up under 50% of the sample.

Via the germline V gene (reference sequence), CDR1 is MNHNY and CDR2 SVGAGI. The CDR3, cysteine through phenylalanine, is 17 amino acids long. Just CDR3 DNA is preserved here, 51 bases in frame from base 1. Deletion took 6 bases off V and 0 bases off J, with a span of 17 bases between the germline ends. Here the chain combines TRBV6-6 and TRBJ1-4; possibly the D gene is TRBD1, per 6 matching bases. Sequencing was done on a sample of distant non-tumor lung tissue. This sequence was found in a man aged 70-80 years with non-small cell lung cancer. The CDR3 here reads CASSQLGAGATNEKLFF. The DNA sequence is TGTGCCAGCAGCCAACTGGGGGCAGGAGCAACTAATGAAAAACTGTTTTTT.